Listed below are T cell receptor beta chains from one sample, sequenced in a study of technical replicates of blood from a few donors. TCRdb's copy holds only in-frame clones and misses some; the assay was immunoSEQ multiplex PCR. The sample shows some 64,000 clones, about 96% of them seen only once. The sample taken for sequencing was T cells isolated from PBMCs. The receptors come from a human donor in good health. Each CDR3 is given with its conserved first and last residue. Fields, in order: CDR3 protein, CDR3 DNA, V gene, D gene, J gene, CDR3 length, clone size. A D gene is named only where the DNA matches it firmly. The size field is filled for only some rows; it gives once, few, many or a size class.

CASSQTGQGIWDGYTF,TGCGCCAGCAGCCAGACAGGACAGGGTATTTGGGATGGCTACACCTTC,TRBV4-1,TRBD1,TRBJ1-2,16,NA
CASSSRTSGGETQYF,TGTGCCAGCAGCTCAAGGACTAGCGGTGGGGAGACCCAGTACTTC,TRBV11-2,TRBD2,TRBJ2-5,15,NA
CASSFAGSSYEQYF,TGTGCCAGCAGCTTCGCCGGGAGCTCCTACGAGCAGTACTTC,TRBV7-2,NA,TRBJ2-7,14,NA
CASRHDRGRTGSYNSPLHF,TGTGCCAGCAGGCATGACAGGGGAAGAACGGGCTCCTATAATTCACCCCTCCACTTT,TRBV7-9,TRBD1,TRBJ1-6,19,NA
CASSSPGGAAGELFF,TGTGCCAGCAGCTCCCCCGGGGGGGCCGCCGGGGAGCTGTTTTTT,TRBV11-3,TRBD2,TRBJ2-2,15,NA
CATSDQWRTGELFF,TGCGCCACCTCGGACCAGTGGAGGACCGGGGAGCTGTTTTTT,TRBV10-1,NA,TRBJ2-2,14,NA
CASSPRDNQETQYF,TGTGCCAGCAGCCCGAGGGACAATCAAGAGACCCAGTACTTC,TRBV5-4,NA,TRBJ2-5,14,NA
CASSSPGLETQYF,TGCGCCAGCAGCTCACCGGGGTTGGAGACCCAGTACTTC,TRBV5-1,NA,TRBJ2-5,13,NA
CASSSRPGVAGYTGELFF,TGTGCCAGCAGCTCCCGGCCGGGAGTAGCGGGGTACACCGGGGAGCTGTTTTTT,TRBV11-3,TRBD2,TRBJ2-2,18,NA
CASSSPSGGWTEAFF,TGTGCCAGCAGCTCACCCAGCGGGGGTTGGACTGAAGCTTTCTTT,TRBV11-3,NA,TRBJ1-1,15,NA
CAISVPPLPRQGGGNTIYF,TGTGCCATCAGTGTACCCCCACTCCCTCGACAGGGTGGTGGAAACACCATATATTTT,TRBV10-3,TRBD1,TRBJ1-3,19,NA
CASSSSRGSGEQFF,TGTGCCAGCAGCTCCTCCCGGGGTAGCGGGGAGCAGTTCTTC,TRBV11-2,TRBD2,TRBJ2-1,14,NA
CASTPGGYEQYF,TGTGCCAGCACCCCCGGGGGCTACGAGCAGTACTTC,TRBV28,NA,TRBJ2-7,12,NA
CASSLKQGGQPQHF,TGTGCCAGCAGTCTTAAACAGGGTGGTCAGCCCCAGCATTTT,TRBV6-5,NA,TRBJ1-5,14,NA
CASSRSGSGGYNEQFF,TGCGCCAGCAGCCGGAGTGGTAGCGGGGGTTACAATGAGCAGTTCTTC,TRBV4-1,TRBD2,TRBJ2-1,16,NA
CASSQAWGEGNEQFF,TGTGCCAGCAGCCAAGCGTGGGGAGAGGGTAATGAGCAGTTCTTC,TRBV5-8,NA,TRBJ2-1,15,NA
CASSQDLQGIYEQYF,TGCGCCAGCAGCCAAGATCTACAGGGTATCTACGAGCAGTACTTC,TRBV4-1,NA,TRBJ2-7,15,NA
CASSGGQGHSGNTIYF,TGTGCCAGCAGTGGGGGACAGGGGCACTCTGGAAACACCATATATTTT,TRBV6-1,TRBD1,TRBJ1-3,16,NA
CASSFSGLTTDTQYF,TGTGCCAGCAGTTTTAGCGGACTTACAACAGATACGCAGTATTTT,TRBV27,NA,TRBJ2-3,15,NA
CASSQDQGFYGYTF,TGCGCCAGCAGCCAAGATCAGGGTTTCTATGGCTACACCTTC,TRBV4-1,NA,TRBJ1-2,14,NA
CAWSVDRASYNEQFF,TGTGCCTGGAGTGTAGACAGGGCCTCCTACAATGAGCAGTTCTTC,TRBV30,TRBD1,TRBJ2-1,15,NA
CASSMVQETQYF,TGTGCCAGTAGTATGGTTCAGGAGACCCAGTACTTC,TRBV19,NA,TRBJ2-5,12,NA
CASRRDYGVYNEQFF,TGTGCCAGCAGACGGGACTATGGAGTCTACAATGAGCAGTTCTTC,TRBV27,TRBD2,TRBJ2-1,15,NA
CSVEDPQAGGTRGFF,TGCAGCGTTGAAGATCCTCAGGCGGGGGGGACCCGTGGTTTCTTT,TRBV29-1,NA,TRBJ1-1,15,NA
CASTPLYNEQFF,TGTGCCAGCACCCCTCTTTACAATGAGCAGTTCTTC,TRBV7-9,NA,TRBJ2-1,12,once
CASSIRMGGNTEAFF,TGTGCCAGTAGTATCCGCATGGGGGGTAACACTGAAGCTTTCTTT,TRBV19,NA,TRBJ1-1,15,NA
CASSSAGLAVLAHTGELFF,TGCGCCAGCAGCTCCGCGGGACTAGCGGTCCTAGCACATACCGGGGAGCTGTTTTTT,TRBV5-1,TRBD2,TRBJ2-2,19,NA
CASSSFRDRRYGYTF,TGTGCCAGCAGCTCATTCCGGGACAGGCGCTATGGCTACACCTTC,TRBV7-2,TRBD1,TRBJ1-2,15,NA
CSAQGDFLNYGYTF,TGCAGCGCCCAGGGGGATTTCCTTAACTATGGCTACACCTTC,TRBV29-1,TRBD1,TRBJ1-2,14,NA
CASSSDSNYGYTF,TGTGCCAGCAGCTCAGACAGTAACTATGGCTACACCTTC,TRBV11-2,NA,TRBJ1-2,13,NA
CASSYHEDSKETQYF,TGTGCCAGCAGTTACCATGAGGACAGCAAAGAGACCCAGTACTTC,TRBV6-5,NA,TRBJ2-5,15,few
CASNRPGLAASYNEQFF,TGTGCCAGCAACCGTCCGGGACTAGCGGCCTCCTACAATGAGCAGTTCTTC,TRBV27,TRBD2,TRBJ2-1,17,NA
CASSSASEAYEQYF,TGTGCCAGCAGCTCCGCCAGCGAGGCCTACGAGCAGTACTTC,TRBV28,NA,TRBJ2-7,14,NA
CAISEDRGFGYTF,TGTGCCATCAGTGAAGACAGGGGGTTTGGCTACACCTTC,TRBV10-3,TRBD1,TRBJ1-2,13,NA
CSESDRNEQFF,TGCAGTGAGAGCGATCGCAACGAGCAGTTCTTC,TRBV20-1,NA,TRBJ2-1,11,NA
CASIALGSWEPTDTQYF,TGTGCCAGCATTGCGTTGGGGTCGTGGGAGCCCACAGATACGCAGTATTTT,TRBV27,NA,TRBJ2-3,17,NA
CASSLRGSGSYEQYF,TGTGCCAGCAGTTTACGGGGTAGCGGATCCTACGAGCAGTACTTC,TRBV27,NA,TRBJ2-7,15,few
CASWRPYSGSGSNTQYF,TGTGCCAGCTGGAGGCCCTATAGCGGGAGCGGGTCAAATACGCAGTATTTT,TRBV27,TRBD2,TRBJ2-3,17,NA
CAWSPRGRKLFF,TGTGCCTGGAGCCCCAGGGGGAGAAAACTGTTTTTT,TRBV30,TRBD1,TRBJ1-4,12,NA
CASSQGGLAGVNEQFF,TGCGCCAGCAGCCAAGGGGGACTAGCGGGCGTTAATGAGCAGTTCTTC,TRBV4-1,TRBD2,TRBJ2-1,16,NA
CASSSRRTIQETQYF,TGTGCCAGCAGCTCCAGGAGGACGATTCAAGAGACCCAGTACTTC,TRBV11-2,NA,TRBJ2-5,15,NA
CASSHGTPSYEQYF,TGTGCCAGCAGCCACGGGACACCAAGCTACGAGCAGTACTTC,TRBV6-6,NA,TRBJ2-7,14,NA
CASSVGQGRTTEAFF,TGTGCCAGCAGCGTAGGCCAGGGGCGGACCACTGAAGCTTTCTTT,TRBV9,NA,TRBJ1-1,15,once
CASRTGGSYNEQFF,TGTGCCAGCAGGACAGGGGGTTCCTACAATGAGCAGTTCTTC,TRBV6-5,TRBD1,TRBJ2-1,14,few
CASSQFGIVARAYEQYF,TGTGCCAGCAGCCAATTCGGGATCGTAGCGAGAGCCTACGAGCAGTACTTC,TRBV7-9,NA,TRBJ2-7,17,NA